Below, 27 T cell receptor beta chains from the same sample are listed, as sequenced in a study of T-cell memory formation after mild COVID-19. MiXCR, run by TCRdb on the 5' RACE reads, gives a single entry per CDR3 protein. The data hold over 35,000 distinct CDR3 sequences, with roughly 9% observed a single time. The sequenced sample consisted of PBMCs or a T cell subset sorted from them (not recorded which). Receptors were obtained from an adult woman who had mild COVID-19 (a few samples of this study predate the infection). Cell type and time point are not known.

The gene calls are TRBV3-1 and TRBJ1-1; no clear D. This CDR3 is 13 amino acids long. Looked up from germline, CDR1 is LGHDT and CDR2 is YNNKEL (reference sequence). V was cut by 1 base and J by 5 bases, with 8 bases left in between. CDR3 amino acids: CASSQAMGTEAFF. The CDR3 DNA is TGTGCCAGCAGCCAAGCGATGGGTACTGAAGCTTTCTTT. The whole variable domain, filled in from reference TRBV3-1 and TRBJ1-1, reads DTAVSQTPKYLVTQMGNDKSIKCEQNLGHDTMYWYKQDSKKFLKIMFSYNNKELIINETVPNRFSPKSPDKAHLNLHINSLELGDSAVYFCASSQAMGTEAFFGQGTRLTVV.

This clonotype has just a few counts. This chain uses TRBV7-2 with TRBJ1-3; D gene unclear. The germline CDR1 and CDR2 sequences are SGHTA and FQGNSA. V lost 1 base and J lost 0, with 10 bases in between. The length of the CDR3 is 16 residues. CDR3 in DNA: TGTGCCAGCAGCTTAGTGGGCCGGGGCTCTGGAAACACCATATATTTT. Translating gives CASSLVGRGSGNTIYF.

V usage is TRBV10-3 and J usage is TRBJ2-5, with 8 bases fitting TRBD2. This CDR3 has 15 residues. The V gene end was trimmed by 4 bases and the J gene end by 4 bases; junction bases not matched to a gene: 8. CDR1 is ENHRY and CDR2 is SYGVKD in the germline V gene. CDR3 region: CAISGLERGSETQYF. The CDR3 bases are TGTGCCATCAGTGGTTTAGAGCGGGGGTCAGAGACCCAGTACTTC.

This clonotype has at least ten counts. The V and J genes are TRBV5-1 and TRBJ2-4; D ambiguous. Trimming left V 4 bases short and J 6 bases short, with 14 bases between. The CDR3 contains 14 residues. Germline V gene lookup returns CDR1 SGHRS and CDR2 YFSETQ. The CDR3, as DNA: TGCGCCAGCAGCCCCGGATTAGTGGGAAACATTCAGTACTTC. This translates into CASSPGLVGNIQYF.

V usage is TRBV7-2 and J usage is TRBJ2-7, with D perhaps given as TRBD1 or TRBD2 (6 bases each). Germline CDR1 and CDR2: SGHTA and FQGNSA. This CDR3 is built from 14 residues. V was clipped by 5 bases and J by 2 bases, with 13 bases between them. CDR3 bases: TGTGCCAGCAGCGGACAAGGGGGGACCTACGAGCAGTACTTC. It encodes CASSGQGGTYEQYF.

The table lists this clonotype with a few counts. J is TRBJ1-2 and V is TRBV4-1; D not certain. Looked up from germline, CDR1 is MGHRA and CDR2 is YSYEKL. The CDR3 consists of 16 residues. V lost 0 bases and J lost 3, with 14 bases in between. CDR3 region: CASSQEGSVPDYGYTF. The DNA for the CDR3 is TGCGCCAGCAGCCAAGAAGGGTCAGTCCCAGACTATGGCTACACCTTC.

This clonotype was observed a few times. The V gene is TRBV5-6, the J gene TRBJ2-7; TRBD1 agrees at 8 bases. CDR1 SGHDT and CDR2 YYEEEE come from the germline V gene. This CDR3 contains 16 residues. V lost 3 bases and J lost 0; bases outside the gene matches: 8. The CDR3 loop is CASSWYGQGISYEQYF. CDR3 nucleotide sequence: TGTGCCAGCAGCTGGTACGGACAGGGAATCTCCTACGAGCAGTACTTC.

This clonotype qualifies as medium-sized. The chain employs TRBV6-2 or TRBV6-3 and TRBJ2-7; maybe TRBD1 (6 bases). CDR1 MNHEY and CDR2 SVGEGT come from the germline V gene. This CDR3 region has 14 residues. The V end lost 5 bases, the J end lost 1 base, and 12 bases lay between the germline ends. In DNA form, the CDR3 reads TGTGCCAGCAGTCTGCCGGACAGTTCCTACGAGCAGTACTTC. This gives the protein CASSLPDSSYEQYF.

The chain uses TRBV24-1 and TRBJ2-5; weak D call: TRBD1 (7 bases). The germline gives CDR1 KGHDR, CDR2 SFDVKD. Trimming left V 5 bases short and J 5 bases short, with 20 bases between. The CDR3 sequence is 16 residues long. CDR3 sequence: CATSAMGSGGIETQYF. In DNA, the CDR3 is TGTGCCACCAGTGCCATGGGGTCAGGGGGGATCGAGACCCAGTACTTC.

This clonotype occurred many times. The chain links TRBV5-1 to TRBJ2-7, with D uncertain. CDR1 and CDR2 from the germline V gene are SGHRS and YFSETQ. The CDR3 runs 12 residues. The V gene lost 0 bases and the J gene lost 2 bases, with 3 bases spanning the gap. The CDR3: CASSLVAYEQYF. Written as DNA, the CDR3 is TGCGCCAGCAGCTTGGTAGCCTACGAGCAGTACTTC.

This clonotype was picked up a small number of times. V is TRBV3-1 and J is TRBJ2-3; a possible D gene is TRBD2 (5 bases). The V gene lost 0 bases and the J gene lost 3 bases, with 7 bases spanning the gap. CDR1 and CDR2 (germline): LGHDT, YNNKEL (reference sequence). This CDR3 has 14 residues. CDR3 amino acids: CASSQEGRTDTQYF. As DNA, the CDR3 is TGTGCCAGCAGCCAAGAGGGGAGAACAGATACGCAGTATTTT.

This clonotype was found a few times. The CDR3 bases are TGCAGTGCTAGAGATTTAGGGCGGGAGTACCTCGATGAGCAGTTCTTC. Translated: CSARDLGREYLDEQFF. The V and J genes are TRBV20-1 and TRBJ2-1, with TRBD2 identical over 7 bases. CDR3 length equals 16 residues. The junction had 13 bases not matched to a gene; V was cut back by 0 bases and J by 8 bases. Germline CDR1 and CDR2: DFQATT and SNEGSKA (reference sequence).

V gene TRBV10-3 combines with J gene TRBJ1-2, with 7 bases that match TRBD1. The CDR3 is made up of 13 amino acids. Trimming cost V 6 bases and J 6 bases; bases outside gene matches: 7. Germline CDR1 is ENHRY and CDR2 is SYGVKD. The CDR3 DNA sequence: TGTGCCATCAGCGGCCTGACAGGGCATGGCTACACCTTC. It specifies CAISGLTGHGYTF.

As DNA, the CDR3 is TGTGCCAGCAGCCCGGGACATAGCTCCTACGAGCAGTACTTC. It is translated as CASSPGHSSYEQYF. The V gene is TRBV7-3, the J gene TRBJ2-7; D might be TRBD1 (6 bases). Germline lookup yields CDR1 SGHTA and CDR2 FQGTGA. With 5 bases removed from V and 0 bases from J, the gap between germline ends came to 11 bases. The CDR3 is 14 amino acids.

This clonotype was counted only a few times. The genes are TRBV10-3 and TRBJ2-7; tentative D call: TRBD2 (6 bases). V gave up 7 bases and J gave up 2 bases, with 15 bases separating them. CDR3 length equals 14 residues. Looked up from germline, CDR1 is ENHRY and CDR2 is SYGVKD. The CDR3 protein is CAITSGLSAYEQYF. The CDR3 DNA follows: TGTGCCATCACCTCGGGACTGTCTGCCTACGAGCAGTACTTC.

This clonotype was detected ten times or more. V and J are TRBV6-5 and TRBJ1-2; D might be TRBD1 (5 bases). V was pared by 7 bases and J by 4 bases, with 7 bases between. In germline, CDR1 is MNHEY, CDR2 SVGAGI. The CDR3 is made up of 11 amino acids. The CDR3 loop reads CASTGGYGYTF. The DNA of the CDR3 is TGTGCCAGCACGGGGGGCTATGGCTACACCTTC.

This clonotype was picked up a small number of times. J is TRBJ2-2 and V is TRBV13; D is uncertain. With 8 bases removed from V and 6 bases from J, the gap between germline ends came to 16 bases. The CDR3 is made up of 14 amino acids. Looked up from germline, CDR1 is PRHDT and CDR2 is FYEKMQ (reference sequence). The CDR3 DNA sequence: TGTGCCAGCCGACTTCTTAGGTCGTCCGGGGAGCTGTTTTTT. Amino acid sequence: CASRLLRSSGELFF.

The J gene is TRBJ2-1, the V gene TRBV29-1; D is possibly TRBD2 (7 bases). The CDR3 covers 16 residues. Trimming pared 3 bases from V and 8 bases from J, leaving 23 bases between. Germline V lookup: CDR1 SQVTM, CDR2 ANQGSEA. CDR3 DNA sequence: TGCAGCGTTGAGGACGCGGGGGCCGATGGTTCAGATGAGCAGTTCTTC. Translation gives CSVEDAGADGSDEQFF.

V usage is TRBV20-1 and J usage is TRBJ2-3; 15 bases are a match to TRBD2. J lost 4 bases, V lost 6 bases, and 8 bases had no gene match. In germline, CDR1 is DFQATT, CDR2 SNEGSKA (reference sequence). The CDR3 totals 16 residues. In DNA, the CDR3 is TGCAGTGCCAGCGGACTAGCGGGGGGGCAGGCAGATACGCAGTATTTT. This gives the protein CSASGLAGGQADTQYF.

In this sample, this clonotype turned up many times. The chain combines TRBV20-1 with TRBJ1-1, with TRBD1 matching 10 bases. The CDR3 length is 13 residues. CDR1 and CDR2 (germline): DFQATT, SNEGSKA (reference sequence). V shed 0 bases and J 13 bases; nucleotides not matched to a gene: 8. The chain's CDR3 is CSARDLMGQGNFF. The CDR3 DNA follows: TGCAGTGCTAGAGATCTTATGGGACAGGGGAATTTCTTT.

Sample share makes this clonotype medium-sized. This chain connects TRBV12-3 or TRBV12-4 to TRBJ2-5; 7 nucleotides line up with TRBD1. This CDR3 is 16 amino acids long. The junction had 16 bases not matched to a gene; V was cut back by 7 bases and J by 5 bases. The CDR3: CASMGSPTRGRETQYF. The DNA of the CDR3 is TGTGCCAGCATGGGGTCCCCTACGAGGGGGCGGGAGACCCAGTACTTC.

This clonotype was picked up a small number of times. V usage is TRBV11-3 and J usage is TRBJ1-1; perhaps TRBD1 as D (5 bases). CDR1 and CDR2 from the germline V gene are SGHNT and YENEEA. This CDR3 is 14 amino acids long. V shed 3 bases and J shed 0 bases, with 8 bases lying between them. The CDR3 reads CASSFAGLNTEAFF. The CDR3, as DNA: TGTGCCAGCAGCTTTGCAGGGCTGAACACTGAAGCTTTCTTT.

This clonotype was seen at least ten times. J is TRBJ2-1 and V is TRBV5-1; perhaps D is TRBD1 or TRBD2 (5 bases each). The CDR3 consists of 14 residues. Trimming took 5 bases from V and 4 from J, leaving 13 bases between them. The germline V gene encodes CDR1 SGHRS and CDR2 YFSETQ. The CDR3 spells CASRVGERYNEQFF. CDR3 DNA: TGCGCCAGCAGAGTGGGGGAGCGGTACAATGAGCAGTTCTTC.

This clonotype occurred a few times. The rearrangement links TRBV4-2 to TRBJ2-7, with TRBD1 matching over 9 bases. With 6 bases clipped from V and 5 bases from J, the junction kept 11 bases outside the gene matches. Germline V gene lookup returns CDR1 LGHNA and CDR2 YNFKEQ. The CDR3 spans 15 residues. The CDR3 protein is CASSGTGDRANEQYF. In DNA form, the CDR3 reads TGTGCCAGCAGTGGGACGGGGGACAGGGCCAACGAGCAGTACTTC.

This clonotype has ten or more counts. DNA of the CDR3: TGTGCCAGCAGTTACATCAAACCGTCTGGGGCCAACGTCCTGACTTTC. Protein sequence: CASSYIKPSGANVLTF. The rearrangement links TRBV6-5 to TRBJ2-6; D not certain. V lost 2 bases, J lost 1 base, and 9 bases lay in between. Germline assignment: CDR1 MNHEY and CDR2 SVGAGI. The CDR3 covers 16 residues.

The chain joins TRBV20-1 to TRBJ1-2; D possibly corresponds to TRBD1 (5 bases). The V gene lost 0 bases and the J gene lost 6 bases, with 14 bases spanning the gap. Germline V gives CDR1 DFQATT, CDR2 SNEGSKA (reference sequence). There are 14 residues in the CDR3. In DNA form, the CDR3 reads TGCAGTGCTAGAGATGCCGCCAGGGTCGATGGCTACACCTTC. Translating it yields CSARDAARVDGYTF.

A few counts support this clonotype. The rearrangement uses TRBV7-2 and TRBJ2-3; TRBD1 matches at 7 bases. The CDR3 has 15 amino acids. Germline CDR1 is SGHTA and CDR2 is FQGNSA. Germline trimming cut 6 bases from V and 4 bases from J; bases unmatched to any gene: 10. This chain's CDR3 is CASRSHRTGADTQYF. CDR3 sequence (DNA): TGTGCCAGCAGATCGCACAGAACAGGGGCAGATACGCAGTATTTT. Variable domain in full (rest from reference TRBV7-2 and TRBJ2-3): GAGVSQSPSNKVTEKGKDVELRCDPISGHTALYWYRQSLGQGLEFLIYFQGNSAPDKSGLPSDRFSAERTGGSVSTLTIQRTQQEDSAVYLCASRSHRTGADTQYFGPGTRLTVL.